A selection of T cell receptor beta chains follows, all from one sample in a study of a mutant IDH1 vaccine in newly diagnosed glioma. These receptors lack a known antigen. Here immunoSEQ multiplex PCR was the method, and the copy in TCRdb shows in-frame clones only, minus some. The data hold 50,000 to 60,000 clones, with roughly 73% observed a single time. The specimen comprised PBMCs, sampled from a glioma patient whose treatment included an IDH1 peptide vaccine. The source of these receptors is a man aged 50-60 years with glioma. The conserved cysteine and the conserved F or W are not part of the CDR3 here.

len,v_gene,CDR3aa
13,TRBV7-9,ASSPLPPGGYEQY
15,TRBV5-4,ASSLLGGGGSQETQY
12,TRBV9,ASSPGGDNSPLH
10,TRBV6-5,ASSSSGETQY
11,TRBV29-1,SATRAGTETQY
14,TRBV30,AWTMTGSQSGNTIY
12,TRBV27,ASSFGGGLTEAF
14,TRBV30,AWSVGSGGPTDTQY
15,TRBV19,ASSISGTGQGSREAF
13,TRBV5-1,ASTLTQGWDTEAF
6,TRBV6-4,ARAEAF
11,TRBV6-5,ASKRSGANVLT
14,TRBV7-2,ASSLAASGGQETQY
12,TRBV15,ATKMTGSNQPQH
11,TRBV18,ASSPGPNTEAF
14,TRBV14,ASSQALAAGTDTQY
9,TRBV30,AWRGNYEQY
12,TRBV25-1,ASSEVTGGSGYT